A single sample gave rise to the 9 T cell receptor beta chains below, sequenced in a study of cytomegalovirus exposure and HLA in healthy donors. The data were produced by immunoSEQ multiplex PCR, yet TCRdb's version contains in-frame clones alone and is incomplete. The table records roughly 90,000 clones, approximately 94% of them present only once. The sequenced material came from PBMCs. The receptors originated from a woman in her thirties in good health and CMV-seropositive.

This chain links TRBV6-5 with TRBJ2-1; 7 bases align to TRBD2. Trimming removed 5 bases from V and 4 bases from J; junction bases left unmatched: 5. The CDR3 length is 14 residues. Germline V gene data show CDR1 as MNHEY and CDR2 as SVGAGI. The CDR3 region has the DNA TGTGCCAGCAGTCTGCGGGAGTCTTACAATGAGCAGTTCTTC. Residues: CASSLRESYNEQFF.

The genes are TRBV4-2 and TRBJ2-2; D remains unclear. Germline lookup yields CDR1 LGHNA and CDR2 YNFKEQ. The CDR3 has 14 residues. V dropped 0 bases and J dropped 0 bases, with 2 bases sitting between them. The CDR3 region is CASSQDTNTGELFF. The DNA of the CDR3 is TGTGCCAGCAGCCAAGATACGAACACCGGGGAGCTGTTTTTT.

V gene TRBV5-8 combines with J gene TRBJ2-3; possibly TRBD1 for D (6 bases). CDR1 and CDR2 (germline): SGHTS, YDEGEE. V was clipped by 0 bases and J by 2 bases, with 10 bases between them. This CDR3 has 15 residues. CDR3 DNA: TGTGCCAGCAGCTTGGTTCACAGGGACACAGATACGCAGTATTTT. Residues: CASSLVHRDTDTQYF.

The CDR3, as DNA: TGTGCCTGGAGCCTCGCCAAAAACATTCAGTACTTC. The encoded protein is CAWSLAKNIQYF. The genes are TRBV30 and TRBJ2-4; no reliable D call. The CDR3 length is 12 residues. The V end was cut by 3 bases, the J end by 1 base, with 4 bases between. Germline lookup yields CDR1 GTSNPN and CDR2 SVGIG (reference sequence).

The rearrangement uses TRBV5-5 and TRBJ2-5, with 7 positions matching TRBD1. Unmatched junction bases numbered 5, after V lost 4 bases and J lost 5 bases. The CDR3 extends over 13 amino acids. The germline gives CDR1 SGHKS, CDR2 YYEKEE (reference sequence). The CDR3 bases are TGTGCCAGCAGCCCGACAGGGTCGGAGACCCAGTACTTC. Translation: CASSPTGSETQYF.

The genes are TRBV2 and TRBJ2-5; 12 nucleotides match TRBD2. The CDR3 is 17 residues long. Germline lookup yields CDR1 SNHLY and CDR2 FYNNEI. For the CDR3, the DNA is TGTGGCCGAGGGGGACTAGCGGGCGCGGGGGGGTGGGAGACCCAGTACTTC. This encodes CGRGGLAGAGGWETQYF.

There are a few counts of this clone. The rearrangement links TRBV9 to TRBJ1-5; D call uncertain. Trimming took 3 bases from V and 0 from J, leaving 10 bases between them. Germline V gene data show CDR1 as SGDLS and CDR2 as YYNGEE. The CDR3 covers 15 residues. CDR3 bases: TGTGCCAGCAGCGCAGGTGACTATAGCAATCAGCCCCAGCATTTT. Translation: CASSAGDYSNQPQHF.

In this sample, this clone turned up once. V gene TRBV7-2 combines with J gene TRBJ2-1; 9 bases align to TRBD2. Unmatched junction bases numbered 4, after V lost 7 bases and J lost 0 bases. Germline assignment: CDR1 SGHTA and CDR2 FQGNSA. This CDR3 has 15 residues. DNA of the CDR3: TGTGCCAGCACATATAGCGGGAGCTCCTACAATGAGCAGTTCTTC. It yields the protein CASTYSGSSYNEQFF. The full variable domain, rest sourced from reference TRBV7-2 and TRBJ2-1, is GAGVSQSPSNKVTEKGKDVELRCDPISGHTALYWYRQSLGQGLEFLIYFQGNSAPDKSGLPSDRFSAERTGGSVSTLTIQRTQQEDSAVYLCASTYSGSSYNEQFFGPGTRLTVL.

The chain employs TRBV28 and TRBJ2-3; 11 bases are shared with TRBD2. Germline CDR1 is MDHEN and CDR2 is SYDVKM. The CDR3 consists of 18 residues. The V gene end was trimmed by 4 bases and the J gene end by 6 bases; junction bases not matched to a gene: 15. The CDR3 DNA follows: TGTGCCAGCAGTTCTTCAACTCCCGGACTAGCGGGTACGGATACGCAGTATTTT. Amino acids: CASSSSTPGLAGTDTQYF.